These 14 T cell receptor beta chains were sequenced from one sample in a study of CD8 T cells in ankylosing spondylitis. TCRdb reprocessed the 5' RACE reads with MiXCR, giving one entry per CDR3 protein. Of roughly 150,000 distinct CDR3 sequences in the sample, roughly 30% are singletons; the top ten hold 6%. Material: synovial fluid, either unsorted or a sorted T cell fraction (not recorded which). The receptors originated from a male donor with ankylosing spondylitis.

The chain couples TRBV11-1 to TRBJ2-7; D assignment may be TRBD1 or TRBD2 (6 bases each). Germline V gene data show CDR1 as SGHAT and CDR2 as FQDESV (reference sequence). This CDR3 region has 18 residues. V lost 5 bases and J lost 3, with 26 bases in between. The CDR3 DNA reads as TGTGCCAGCAGCAAACCGTCGGGAGTGGGCAGGGGATTCTACGAGCAGTACTTC. This gives the protein CASSKPSGVGRGFYEQYF. Variable domain in full (rest from reference TRBV11-1 and TRBJ2-7): EAEVAQSPRYKITEKSQAVAFWCDPISGHATLYWYRQILGQGPELLVQFQDESVVDDSQLPKDRFSAERLKGVDSTLKIQPAELGDSAMYLCASSKPSGVGRGFYEQYFGPGTRLTVT.

This clonotype showed up just once. This sequence joins TRBV27 and TRBJ2-7; tentatively, D is TRBD1 (5 bases). CDR1 is MNHEY, CDR2 SMNVEV, per germline (reference sequence). The CDR3 consists of 15 residues. Trimming removed 2 bases at V and 5 bases at J, with 16 bases between. The CDR3 loop reads CASSLGSVRANEQYF. CDR3 DNA: TGTGCCAGCAGTTTAGGGTCGGTCAGGGCGAACGAGCAGTACTTC.

J is TRBJ1-1 and V is TRBV18; no clear D gene. The germline V gene encodes CDR1 KGHSH and CDR2 LQKENI. This CDR3 is 15 amino acids long. V lost 0 bases, J lost 2 bases, and 10 bases lay in between. In nucleotides, the CDR3 is TGTGCCAGCTCACCACCGGCCCAGAAAAACACTGAAGCTTTCTTT. Translating it yields CASSPPAQKNTEAFF.

This clonotype was seen a few times. The chain has TRBV5-4 and TRBJ2-7, with 11 bases that match TRBD1. Germline V gives CDR1 SGHNT, CDR2 YYREEE (reference sequence). The CDR3 covers 14 residues. Unmatched junction bases numbered 8, after V lost 5 bases and J lost 7 bases. The CDR3 DNA is TGTGCCAGCAGTTCCGGGACAGGGGGTCGAGAGCAGTACTTC. Its translation: CASSSGTGGREQYF.

J is TRBJ2-1 and V is TRBV29-1; D perhaps matches TRBD1 (5 bases). Trimming left V 3 bases short and J 3 bases short, with 12 bases between. The CDR3 runs 14 residues. Germline V gene data show CDR1 as SQVTM and CDR2 as ANQGSEA. The CDR3 DNA reads TGCAGCGTTGATTTAGAGACAGTCTACAATGAGCAGTTCTTC. Its protein product is CSVDLETVYNEQFF.

This clonotype was detected a few times. The rearrangement joins TRBV4-2 to TRBJ2-2; tentative D call: TRBD2 (6 bases). This CDR3 has 14 residues. Germline CDR1 LGHNA, CDR2 YNFKEQ. The V end was cut by 3 bases, the J end by 5 bases, with 10 bases between. CDR3: CASSQLAETGELFF. DNA for the CDR3: TGTGCCAGCAGCCAGTTAGCGGAGACCGGGGAGCTGTTTTTT.

The chain links TRBV5-6 to TRBJ1-1; the match to TRBD1 covers 10 bases. CDR3 length: 16 amino acids. The junction had 8 bases not matched to a gene; V was cut back by 6 bases and J by 0 bases. The germline gives CDR1 SGHDT, CDR2 YYEEEE. DNA of the CDR3: TGTGCCAGCACCCCCGGGACAGGGGTTATGAACACTGAAGCTTTCTTT. It is translated as CASTPGTGVMNTEAFF. Combining the CDR3 with reference TRBV5-6 and TRBJ1-1 gives the whole variable domain DAGVTQSPTHLIKTRGQQVTLRCSPKSGHDTVSWYQQALGQGPQFIFQYYEEEERQRGNFPDRFSGHQFPNYSSELNVNALLLGDSALYLCASTPGTGVMNTEAFFGQGTRLTVV.

This rearrangement joins TRBV18 to TRBJ2-5; D uncertain. The germline V gene encodes CDR1 KGHSH and CDR2 LQKENI. V shed 3 bases and J shed 5 bases, with 13 bases lying between them. This CDR3 comprises 14 residues. DNA of the CDR3: TGTGCCAGCTCACCTATCGAAATCGTGGAGACCCAGTACTTC. Translated: CASSPIEIVETQYF.

This clonotype occurred a few times. V is TRBV28 and J is TRBJ2-1; D is uncertain. CDR1 and CDR2 (germline): MDHEN, SYDVKM. The CDR3 totals 12 residues. Trimming took off 5 bases at V and 4 bases at J, with 6 bases between the two ends. The CDR3 spells CASSPPYNEQFF. For the CDR3, the DNA is TGTGCCAGCAGTCCCCCTTACAATGAGCAGTTCTTC.

CDR3 amino acids: CASSLNGQGGQPQHF. In DNA, the CDR3 is TGTGCCAGCAGTCTAAACGGACAGGGGGGTCAGCCCCAGCATTTT. The J gene is TRBJ1-5, the V gene TRBV12-3 or TRBV12-4; 10 bases agree with TRBD1. The CDR3 has 15 residues. Trimming took 5 bases from V and 6 from J; bases not matched to a gene: 7.

The chain is built from TRBV9 and TRBJ2-5, with 14 bases aligning to TRBD2. The junction had 6 bases not matched to a gene; V was cut back by 4 bases and J by 4 bases. CDR1 and CDR2 (germline): SGDLS, YYNGEE. The CDR3 length is 16 residues. The CDR3 DNA reads TGTGCCAGCAGCCCGGGACTAGCGGGGGTACTAGAGACCCAGTACTTC. Amino acid sequence: CASSPGLAGVLETQYF.

In its sample, this clonotype was seen many times. V gene TRBV12-3 or TRBV12-4 combines with J gene TRBJ1-3; possibly TRBD1 for D (5 bases). Trimming took off 6 bases at V and 2 bases at J, with 14 bases between the two ends. The CDR3 is 15 residues long. The CDR3 DNA reads TGTGCCAGCAGCCCCGGGGGAGGAGCTGGAAACACCATATATTTT. This gives the protein CASSPGGGAGNTIYF.

This clonotype showed up just a few times. As DNA, the CDR3 is TGTGCCAGCAGTCCCCAGGGGGCAGCTACACCCCTCCACTTT. It encodes CASSPQGAATPLHF. V and J are TRBV12-3 or TRBV12-4 and TRBJ1-6, with TRBD1 matching 8 bases. V dropped 5 bases and J dropped 11; count of bases not matched to a gene: 8. The CDR3 contains 14 residues.

CDR3 residues: CSAAPIGSYEQYF. The CDR3 DNA reads TGCAGTGCTGCCCCCATAGGATCCTACGAGCAGTACTTC. V is TRBV20-1 and J is TRBJ2-7; no clear D gene. CDR3 length: 13 amino acids. The germline gives CDR1 DFQATT, CDR2 SNEGSKA (reference sequence). V shed 5 bases and J shed 1 base, with 12 bases lying between them.